This passage covers 25 T cell receptor beta chains from one sample sequenced in a study of PD-1 blockade in classical Hodgkin lymphoma. Only in-frame clones appear in the TCRdb table, and some are missing; sequencing was by immunoSEQ multiplex PCR. The sample shows 20,000 to 25,000 clones, 68% of them seen only once. All the patients suffered relapse after autologous stem cell transplantation, and brentuximab vedotin exposure differed. Material: peripheral blood mononuclear cells (PBMCs), obtained at baseline. These receptors came from a human donor with classical Hodgkin lymphoma.

V and J are TRBV7-9 and TRBJ2-3; D might be TRBD1 or TRBD2, each matching 5 bases. Germline-derived CDR1 and CDR2 are SEHNR and FQNEAQ (reference sequence). The CDR3 sequence is 16 residues long. The V end was cut by 8 bases, the J end by 0 bases, with 18 bases between. CDR3 coding DNA: TGTGCCAGCTCCCTGGGGGTAGCGCCTAGCACAGATACGCAGTATTTT. Translating gives CASSLGVAPSTDTQYF.

This clone appeared once. The CDR3, as DNA: TGTGCCTGGAGTGTAGGACTAGCGGCTTACAATGAGCAGTTCTTC. Translation: CAWSVGLAAYNEQFF. This chain joins TRBV30 and TRBJ2-1; the match to TRBD2 covers 10 bases. Germline CDR1 is GTSNPN and CDR2 is SVGIG (reference sequence). V dropped 0 bases and J dropped 4; count of bases not matched to a gene: 3. This CDR3 has 15 residues.

V is TRBV5-6 and J is TRBJ2-5, with 15 positions matching TRBD2. V was clipped by 4 bases and J by 9 bases; unmatched bases: 7. Germline V gene lookup returns CDR1 SGHDT and CDR2 YYEEEE. The CDR3 contains 15 residues. The CDR3 protein is CASSAPGLAGGSQYF. In nucleotides, the CDR3 is TGTGCCAGCAGCGCACCGGGACTAGCGGGGGGATCCCAGTACTTC.

This chain links TRBV7-8 with TRBJ2-7, with D perhaps being TRBD1 or TRBD2 (5 bases each). The V gene lost 3 bases and the J gene lost 1 base, with 16 bases spanning the gap. Germline-derived CDR1 and CDR2 are SGHVS and FQNEAQ. The CDR3 has 16 amino acids. The CDR3 region has the DNA TGTGCCAGCAGCTTCCCACCCGGGACGTATTCCTACGAGCAGTACTTC. This encodes CASSFPPGTYSYEQYF.

In this sample, this clone turned up a few times. The chain employs TRBV9 and TRBJ2-5; 16 bases match TRBD2. V shed 3 bases and J 4 bases; nucleotides not matched to a gene: 9. Germline V gene sequence: CDR1 SGDLS, CDR2 YYNGEE. This CDR3 is built from 18 residues. The CDR3 DNA reads TGTGCCAGCAGCGGAGGGACTAGCGGGGGGGCCGGGTTAGAGACCCAGTACTTC. It translates to CASSGGTSGGAGLETQYF.

The chain links TRBV2 to TRBJ2-5; 10 nucleotides line up with TRBD1. The CDR3 loop spans 16 amino acids. V was pared by 5 bases and J by 5 bases, with 11 bases of the junction left unmatched. CDR1 SNHLY and CDR2 FYNNEI come from the germline V gene. The CDR3: CASSRTGQGKGETQYF. The CDR3 DNA follows: TGTGCCAGCAGTCGCACGGGACAGGGGAAGGGGGAGACCCAGTACTTC. Together with reference TRBV2 and TRBJ2-5, the CDR3 gives the full variable domain: EPEVTQTPSHQVTQMGQEVILRCVPISNHLYFYWYRQILGQKVEFLVSFYNNEISEKSEIFDDQFSVERPDGSNFTLKIRSTKLEDSAMYFCASSRTGQGKGETQYFGPGTRLLVL.

In its sample, this clone was seen a few times. This chain links TRBV9 with TRBJ1-3; tentative D call: TRBD1 (5 bases). V lost 5 bases to trimming and J lost 2 bases, with 14 bases between them. Looked up from germline, CDR1 is SGDLS and CDR2 is YYNGEE. The CDR3 has 15 amino acids. The CDR3 spells CASSPGGEAGNTIYF. The CDR3 DNA follows: TGTGCCAGCAGTCCAGGAGGGGAAGCTGGAAACACCATATATTTT.

J is TRBJ2-2 and V is TRBV6-6; 7 bases line up with TRBD1. This CDR3 comprises 13 residues. The germline gives CDR1 MNHNY, CDR2 SVGAGI (reference sequence). The V segment lost 6 bases and the J segment 5 bases; nucleotides outside the gene matches: 3. Here the CDR3 reads CASSQTGTGELFF. CDR3 nucleotides: TGTGCCAGCAGCCAGACAGGGACCGGGGAGCTGTTTTTT.

By share, this clone counts as medium-sized. The chain combines TRBV19 with TRBJ1-1; D is perhaps TRBD1 (5 bases). The V gene lost 5 bases and the J gene lost 4 bases, with 11 bases spanning the gap. From germline, CDR1 is LNHDA and CDR2 SQIVND (reference sequence). The CDR3 covers 13 residues. CDR3: CASSRQGPTEAFF. The CDR3 DNA is TGTGCCAGTAGTCGTCAGGGTCCCACTGAAGCTTTCTTT.

The chain employs TRBV28 and TRBJ1-2; D uncertain. The CDR3 length is 16 residues. V was trimmed by 3 bases and J by 0 bases, leaving 14 bases between them. Germline V lookup: CDR1 MDHEN, CDR2 SYDVKM. Here the CDR3 reads CASSFLGIGANYGYTF. DNA of the CDR3: TGTGCCAGCAGTTTCTTGGGGATCGGAGCTAACTATGGCTACACCTTC.

The rearrangement joins TRBV19 to TRBJ2-1; 7 nucleotides line up with TRBD1. V shed 6 bases, J shed 5 bases, and the junction held 10 bases outside the gene matches. Germline loops: CDR1 LNHDA, CDR2 SQIVND (reference sequence). The CDR3 is 15 amino acids. DNA for the CDR3: TGTGCCAGTAGAACCGGGACAGTTGACCACAATGAGCAGTTCTTC. As protein: CASRTGTVDHNEQFF.

The chain is built from TRBV19 and TRBJ1-1; maybe TRBD1 (6 bases). V lost 3 bases and J lost 4, with 12 bases in between. Germline-derived CDR1 and CDR2 are LNHDA and SQIVND (reference sequence). The CDR3 totals 14 residues. The CDR3 protein is CASSITRGRTEAFF. Here the CDR3 DNA reads TGTGCCAGTAGTATTACCAGGGGCCGCACTGAAGCTTTCTTT.

The chain uses TRBV7-2 and TRBJ2-3; TRBD2 matches at 7 bases. The CDR3 is made up of 17 amino acids. Unmatched junction bases numbered 14, after V lost 5 bases and J lost 3 bases. Germline CDR1 reads SGHTA; CDR2 reads FQGNSA. CDR3 loop: CASSLTYSGGRTDTQYF. The DNA of the CDR3 is TGTGCCAGCAGCCTCACTTACTCGGGGGGTCGGACAGATACGCAGTATTTT.

The rearrangement joins TRBV5-4 to TRBJ1-6, with 7 bases that match TRBD1. Germline V gives CDR1 SGHNT, CDR2 YYREEE (reference sequence). Trimming cost V 4 bases and J 15 bases; bases outside gene matches: 10. CDR3 length: 13 amino acids. In nucleotides, the CDR3 is TGTGCCAGCAGCGCCCGGGACAGTTCTGTCCTCCACTTT. Amino acids: CASSARDSSVLHF.

As for this clone: At one of its ends the junction is not consistent with the germline gene, which may arise from a read error. The J gene is TRBJ1-1, the V gene TRBV10-3; D is possibly TRBD1 (6 bases). CDR1 and CDR2 (germline): ENHRY, SYGVKD. There are 15 residues in the CDR3. CDR3 sequence reads: CASSYSPGQNTEAFF. The CDR3 coding sequence is TGTGCCAGCAGTTACTCCCCGGGACAGAACACTGAAGCTTTCTTT.

The CDR3 nucleotides are TGTGCCAGCAGTTCCTCCGTTAATGGCTACACCTTC. Protein product: CASSSSVNGYTF. J is TRBJ1-2 and V is TRBV28, with D hard to call. This CDR3 contains 12 residues. Between the trimmed V and J ends, which lost 4 bases and 6 bases, there was a span of 9 bases. In germline, CDR1 is MDHEN, CDR2 SYDVKM.

This clone appeared once. The V gene is TRBV19, the J gene TRBJ2-3; 10 positions match TRBD2. Germline CDR1 is LNHDA and CDR2 is SQIVND (reference sequence). This CDR3 is 18 amino acids long. V shed 5 bases and J 5 bases; nucleotides not matched to a gene: 16. The CDR3 sequence is CASSLLLGLAGVRDTQYF. The DNA for the CDR3 is TGTGCCAGTAGTCTCCTACTGGGGCTAGCGGGAGTGCGAGATACGCAGTATTTT. Filled out from reference TRBV19 and TRBJ2-3, the complete variable domain reads DGGITQSPKYLFRKEGQNVTLSCEQNLNHDAMYWYRQDPGQGLRLIYYSQIVNDFQKGDIAEGYSVSREKKESFPLTVTSAQKNPTAFYLCASSLLLGLAGVRDTQYFGPGTRLTVL.

The rearrangement joins TRBV9 to TRBJ2-7, with 7 bases aligning to TRBD2. The germline gives CDR1 SGDLS, CDR2 YYNGEE. This CDR3 contains 15 residues. The junction had 10 bases not matched to a gene; V was cut back by 3 bases and J by 4 bases. For the CDR3, the DNA is TGTGCCAGCAGCGCCAGCGGGGCCGCTGAGTACGAGCAGTACTTC. This codes for CASSASGAAEYEQYF.

This clone was seen a handful of times. V usage is TRBV10-1 and J usage is TRBJ2-1; 10 nucleotides line up with TRBD2. The CDR3 covers 16 residues. Trimming cost V 0 bases and J 6 bases; bases outside gene matches: 5. The germline gives CDR1 WNHNN, CDR2 SYGVQD (reference sequence). The CDR3 reads CASSESLLAGPNEQFF. The CDR3 DNA sequence: TGCGCCAGCAGTGAGTCGTTACTAGCGGGGCCCAATGAGCAGTTCTTC.

The V gene is TRBV28, the J gene TRBJ1-4; 11 bases are a match to TRBD1. Trimming at V came to 6 bases and at J to 10 bases, leaving 7 bases not matched to a gene. Germline loops: CDR1 MDHEN, CDR2 SYDVKM. CDR3 length: 14 residues. CDR3 DNA sequence: TGTGCCAGCAGCCCGGACAGGGGGCAAGGAAAACTGTTTTTT. Protein sequence: CASSPDRGQGKLFF. The whole variable domain, remainder taken from reference TRBV28 and TRBJ1-4, is DVKVTQSSRYLVKRTGEKVFLECVQDMDHENMFWYRQDPGLGLRLIYFSYDVKMKEKGDIPEGYSVSREKKERFSLILESASTNQTSMYLCASSPDRGQGKLFFGSGTQLSVL.

The chain combines TRBV5-6 with TRBJ1-6; weak D call: TRBD1 (6 bases). Trimming cost V 4 bases and J 4 bases, with 15 bases left between them. CDR1 is SGHDT, CDR2 YYEEEE, per germline. This CDR3 region has 16 residues. The CDR3 sequence: CASSTFRTAYNSPLHF. CDR3 DNA: TGTGCCAGCAGCACCTTCAGGACAGCTTATAATTCACCCCTCCACTTT. Full variable domain (missing parts from reference TRBV5-6 and TRBJ1-6): DAGVTQSPTHLIKTRGQQVTLRCSPKSGHDTVSWYQQALGQGPQFIFQYYEEEERQRGNFPDRFSGHQFPNYSSELNVNALLLGDSALYLCASSTFRTAYNSPLHFGNGTRLTVT.

The chain links TRBV5-4 to TRBJ2-3; the match to TRBD2 covers 7 bases. The CDR3 contains 15 residues. CDR1 SGHNT and CDR2 YYREEE come from the germline V gene (reference sequence). V lost 2 bases, J lost 1 base, and 4 bases stayed unmatched. The CDR3 DNA reads TGTGCCAGCAGCTTTGACGCGGGAGGCACAGATACGCAGTATTTT. This encodes CASSFDAGGTDTQYF.

This chain links TRBV11-2 with TRBJ1-1; no definite D call. From germline, CDR1 is SGHAT and CDR2 FQNNGV. The length of the CDR3 is 14 residues. The germline V and J ends were trimmed by 1 base and 3 bases, with 9 bases remaining between them. CDR3 loop: CASSLVVRYTEAFF. The CDR3 DNA is TGTGCCAGCAGCTTAGTAGTGAGGTACACTGAAGCTTTCTTT.

This clone came up once. J is TRBJ2-7 and V is TRBV5-1, with TRBD1 matching 10 bases. J gave up 2 bases and V 0 bases, and 11 bases lay outside the gene matches. This CDR3 has 18 amino acids. CDR1 SGHRS and CDR2 YFSETQ come from the germline V gene. CDR3 sequence reads: CASSLGGQGTLYTYEQYF. DNA of the CDR3: TGCGCCAGCAGCTTGGGGGGACAGGGGACCTTATACACCTACGAGCAGTACTTC.

The chain uses TRBV6-5 and TRBJ2-5; either TRBD1 or TRBD2 may supply D (6 bases each). Trimming took 2 bases from V and 1 from J, leaving 11 bases between them. The germline V gene encodes CDR1 MNHEY and CDR2 SVGAGI. CDR3 length: 15 amino acids. This chain's CDR3 is CASSYGGRPQETQYF. The CDR3 DNA reads TGTGCCAGCAGTTACGGGGGGCGCCCCCAAGAGACCCAGTACTTC.